This TCR beta chain was observed in a study of beta chain features in type 1 diabetes. The sequenced template was cDNA made from the entire isolated RNA. Mean read depth for naive, central memory and regulatory T cell samples was 3.5 million or so reads. Sequencing used immunoSEQ multiplex PCR; TCRdb keeps in-frame clones, though not all of them. The sample includes 41,000 or so clones, 60% to 75% seen only once; the top ten take 1.5% to 2%. Regarding the study as a whole: Type 1 diabetes patients showed a moderate but significant shortening of TCRB CDR3s in all four CD4+ subsets. VDJ junctions sequenced from type 1 diabetes patients showed fewer insertions and more deletions. PCR might preferentially amplify shorter templates, equally in patients and controls.

Note on this clone: Its antigen remains unidentified.

Each of the CD4+ naive, central memory, regulatory and stem cell-like memory populations was sorted via CD45RO/CCR7/CD25/CD127/CD95/CD27. The ends lost 0 bases at V and 4 bases at J; junction bases unmatched: 4. The CDR3 length is 18 residues. CDR1 is LGHNA and CDR2 is YNFKEQ in the germline V gene. This TCR came from a man under 40 with type 1 diabetes. Some clones in this sample may be carry-over from other donors' samples. Sequenced input: Tregs from blood. This sequence joins TRBV4-2 and TRBJ2-3, with 16 positions matching TRBD2. The CDR3 loop reads CASSQEGTSGGAADTQYF. The CDR3 coding sequence is TGTGCCAGCAGCCAAGAGGGGACTAGCGGGGGGGCCGCAGATACGCAGTATTTT.